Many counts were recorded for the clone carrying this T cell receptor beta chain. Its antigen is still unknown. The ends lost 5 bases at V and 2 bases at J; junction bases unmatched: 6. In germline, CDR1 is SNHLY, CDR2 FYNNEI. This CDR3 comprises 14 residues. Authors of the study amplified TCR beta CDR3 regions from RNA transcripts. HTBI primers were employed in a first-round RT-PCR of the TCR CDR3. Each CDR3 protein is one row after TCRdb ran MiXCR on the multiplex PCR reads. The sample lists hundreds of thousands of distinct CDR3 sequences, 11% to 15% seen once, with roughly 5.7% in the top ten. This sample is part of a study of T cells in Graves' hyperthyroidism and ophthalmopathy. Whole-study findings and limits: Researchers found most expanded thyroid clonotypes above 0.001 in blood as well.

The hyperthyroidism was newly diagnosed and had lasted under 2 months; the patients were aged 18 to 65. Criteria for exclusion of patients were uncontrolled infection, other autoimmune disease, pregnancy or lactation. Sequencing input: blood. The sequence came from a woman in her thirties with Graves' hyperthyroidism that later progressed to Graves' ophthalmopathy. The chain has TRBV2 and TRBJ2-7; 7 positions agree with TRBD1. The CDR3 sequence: CASSPYRGPYEQYF. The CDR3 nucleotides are TGTGCCAGCAGTCCCTACAGGGGACCCTACGAGCAGTACTTC.